This is a list of T cell receptor beta chains from one sample in a study of blood T cell repertoires in COVID-19. TCRdb's copy holds only in-frame clones and misses some; the assay was immunoSEQ multiplex PCR. The sample shows 95,000 to 150,000 clones, roughly 90% of them seen only once. The sample consisted of peripheral blood. Receptor source: a woman aged 60 to 75 with COVID-19, enrolled during active disease. CDR3s include the opening cysteine and the closing phenylalanine or tryptophan. A D gene is named only where the DNA matches it firmly. Some rows mark clone size as missing; the rest say once, few, many or name a class of expanded clone.

V	D	size	J	CDR3	DNA
TRBV19	NA	NA	TRBJ1-4	CASSWRGQMGEKLFF	TGTGCCAGTAGTTGGCGAGGGCAAATGGGGGAAAAACTGTTTTTT
TRBV6-2/TRBV6-3	NA	NA	TRBJ2-7	CASSIGGQGEQYF	TGTGCCAGCAGTATCGGGGGGCAAGGTGAGCAGTACTTC
TRBV5-1	NA	NA	TRBJ1-2	CASSWRRTPTSYGYTF	TGCGCCAGCAGCTGGCGTCGGACACCTACATCCTATGGCTACACCTTC
TRBV6-6	TRBD1	NA	TRBJ2-7	CASSWDRGYEQYF	TGTGCCAGCAGTTGGGACAGGGGCTACGAGCAGTACTTC
TRBV7-3	TRBD2	once	TRBJ2-5	CASSPNGLAGGPETQYF	TGTGCCAGCAGCCCCAACGGACTAGCGGGGGGGCCGGAGACCCAGTACTTC
TRBV6-5	NA	NA	TRBJ1-2	CAEEAEDYGYTF	TGTGCGGAGGAAGCTGAGGACTATGGCTACACCTTC
TRBV7-8	TRBD2	NA	TRBJ2-7	CASSLQRAGEGNEQYF	TGTGCCAGCAGCTTACAGAGGGCGGGGGAGGGCAACGAGCAGTACTTC
TRBV11-3	TRBD1	NA	TRBJ2-1	CASSPRTGGAGNEQFF	TGTGCCAGCAGCCCGCGGACAGGGGGCGCGGGGAATGAGCAGTTCTTC
TRBV29-1	NA	NA	TRBJ2-3	CSVRLDGDTQYF	TGCAGCGTTAGACTAGACGGAGATACGCAGTATTTT
TRBV11-2	NA	once	TRBJ2-7	CASSWGPSYEQYF	TGTGCCAGCAGCTGGGGGCCATCCTACGAGCAGTACTTC
TRBV5-8	TRBD1	NA	TRBJ2-7	CASSLGDSVRWEQYF	TGTGCCAGCAGCTTGGGGGACAGTGTCCGCTGGGAGCAGTACTTC
TRBV7-8	TRBD1	NA	TRBJ2-5	CASSSIQGRGETQYF	TGTGCCAGCAGCAGTATACAGGGGAGAGGGGAGACCCAGTACTTC
TRBV30	NA	NA	TRBJ2-7	CAWSEDRGYEQYF	TGTGCCTGGAGTGAGGACAGAGGCTACGAGCAGTACTTC